What follows are 17 T cell receptor beta chains derived from one specimen sequenced in a study of blood T cell repertoires in COVID-19. TCRdb's table, derived via immunoSEQ multiplex PCR, lists solely in-frame clones and lacks some. This table holds approximately 68,000 clones, 80% to 90% found once. The sequencing sample was made of peripheral blood. The receptors were gathered from a middle-aged man with active COVID-19.

The J gene is TRBJ2-1, the V gene TRBV19; no clear D. Germline loops: CDR1 LNHDA, CDR2 SQIVND (reference sequence). Between the trimmed V and J ends, which lost 4 bases and 10 bases, there was a span of 14 bases. The CDR3 sequence is 13 residues long. For the CDR3, the DNA is TGTGCCAGTAGTAACCTAGAGCGTGGGGAGCAGTTCTTC. Its translation: CASSNLERGEQFF.

This clone was counted a few times. The chain recombines TRBV11-2 with TRBJ1-5; TRBD1 matches at 9 bases. The germline V gene encodes CDR1 SGHAT and CDR2 FQNNGV. CDR3 size: 14 residues. V shed 3 bases and J 7 bases; nucleotides not matched to a gene: 4. Here the CDR3 DNA reads TGTGCCAGCAGCTTTACAGGGGGCGGGCAGCCCCAGCATTTT. Residues: CASSFTGGGQPQHF. Drawing the rest from reference TRBV11-2 and TRBJ1-5, the complete variable domain is EAGVAQSPRYKIIEKRQSVAFWCNPISGHATLYWYQQILGQGPKLLIQFQNNGVVDDSQLPKDRFSAERLKGVDSTLKIQPAKLEDSAVYLCASSFTGGGQPQHFGDGTRLSIL.

This chain links TRBV24-1 with TRBJ2-2; weak D call: TRBD2 (6 bases). The CDR3 is made up of 14 amino acids. From germline, CDR1 is KGHDR and CDR2 SFDVKD. V lost 4 bases and J lost 5, with 10 bases in between. CDR3 residues: CATSEGGLTGELFF. Written as DNA, the CDR3 is TGTGCCACCAGTGAGGGGGGACTTACCGGGGAGCTGTTTTTT.

The chain employs TRBV6-4 and TRBJ2-1, with 12 nucleotides matching TRBD2. V shed 6 bases, J shed 4 bases, and the junction held 7 bases outside the gene matches. Germline V CDR1 and CDR2: MRHNA, SNTAGT. CDR3 length: 16 amino acids. The CDR3 region is CASSRTSGEIYNEQFF. CDR3 nucleotide sequence: TGTGCCAGCAGCCGGACTAGCGGGGAGATATACAATGAGCAGTTCTTC.

This chain connects TRBV6-4 to TRBJ1-1; D unclear. The germline V gene encodes CDR1 MRHNA and CDR2 SNTAGT. The CDR3 contains 10 residues. V lost 11 bases and J 6 bases, leaving 10 bases between the germline ends. This CDR3 is CAPRAPEAFF. As DNA, the CDR3 is TGTGCCCCGAGGGCCCCTGAAGCTTTCTTT.

The chain combines TRBV6-5 with TRBJ2-5, with a tentative D call TRBD1 (6 bases). CDR3 length: 15 amino acids. Germline values: CDR1 MNHEY, CDR2 SVGAGI. Trimming took 6 bases from V and 1 from J, leaving 15 bases between them. The CDR3 protein is CASRYTGLRQETQYF. For the CDR3, the DNA is TGTGCCAGCAGGTATACAGGGTTACGCCAAGAGACCCAGTACTTC.

This clone was detected a few times. The rearrangement links TRBV6-5 to TRBJ2-7, with TRBD1 matching 8 bases. The V gene end was trimmed by 5 bases and the J gene end by 3 bases; junction bases not matched to a gene: 6. The CDR3 spans 14 residues. CDR1 is MNHEY, CDR2 SVGAGI, per germline. The CDR3 coding sequence is TGTGCCAGCAGTCGACAGGGGAGACGCTACGAGCAGTACTTC. Protein product: CASSRQGRRYEQYF.

This chain joins TRBV15 and TRBJ2-7; TRBD2 is a possible D gene (5 bases). CDR3 length equals 13 residues. Germline V gene data show CDR1 as LNHNV and CDR2 as YYDKDF (reference sequence). The V end lost 0 bases, the J end lost 4 bases, and 7 bases lay between the germline ends. CDR3 DNA: TGTGCCACCAGCAGAGATCGGAGGTACGAGCAGTACTTC. It is translated as CATSRDRRYEQYF.

The CDR3: CSVELAGNYGYTF. DNA for the CDR3: TGCAGCGTTGAACTGGCAGGGAACTATGGCTACACCTTC. The rearrangement joins TRBV29-1 to TRBJ1-2; tentatively, D is TRBD1 (5 bases). CDR3 length equals 13 residues. CDR1 and CDR2 from the germline V gene are SQVTM and ANQGSEA. The V gene lost 2 bases and the J gene lost 2 bases, with 9 bases spanning the gap.

J is TRBJ1-4 and V is TRBV25-1; TRBD1 agrees at 7 bases. This CDR3 is 15 amino acids long. The trim removed 2 bases at V and 2 bases at J, leaving 2 bases unmatched. CDR1 and CDR2 (germline): MGHDK, SYGVNS. Here the CDR3 DNA reads TGTGCCAGCAGTGAAACGACAGGGACTAATGAAAAACTGTTTTTT. This codes for CASSETTGTNEKLFF.

The chain recombines TRBV5-4 with TRBJ2-3; TRBD2 agrees at 12 bases. The CDR3 is 17 amino acids. V shed 0 bases and J 4 bases; nucleotides not matched to a gene: 6. CDR1 SGHNT and CDR2 YYREEE come from the germline V gene (reference sequence). The CDR3 DNA reads as TGTGCCAGCAGCTTGGCCTCTAGCGGGGGGGCCCCAGATACGCAGTATTTT. This encodes CASSLASSGGAPDTQYF.

V and J are TRBV7-6 and TRBJ2-2, with 11 bases fitting TRBD2. Germline values: CDR1 SGHVS, CDR2 FNYEAQ. Trimming took 5 bases from V and 4 from J; bases not matched to a gene: 3. The CDR3 has 15 residues. This CDR3 is CASSLSGGATGELFF. The CDR3 DNA reads as TGTGCCAGCAGCCTTAGCGGGGGGGCCACCGGGGAGCTGTTTTTT.

CDR3 loop: CASSLGPSTGNQPQHF. CDR3 coding DNA: TGTGCCAGCAGCTTAGGCCCGTCGACAGGGAATCAGCCCCAGCATTTT. V usage is TRBV7-2 and J usage is TRBJ1-5; 7 bases fit TRBD1. The V gene end was trimmed by 1 base and the J gene end by 4 bases; junction bases not matched to a gene: 7. CDR3 length equals 16 residues. Germline CDR1 reads SGHTA; CDR2 reads FQGNSA.

This clone occurred once. The chain is built from TRBV19 and TRBJ2-7; 8 nucleotides align to TRBD1. In germline, CDR1 is LNHDA, CDR2 SQIVND (reference sequence). The CDR3 is 14 residues long. The V segment lost 7 bases and the J segment 6 bases; nucleotides outside the gene matches: 11. The CDR3 region has the DNA TGTGCCAGTAAGTTTAAAGGACAGGGAGCCGAGCAGTACTTC. Its translation is CASKFKGQGAEQYF.

Comment on this clone: Germline and junction disagree at one end, which may indicate a read error. The chain carries TRBV29-1 and TRBJ2-5, with 13 positions matching TRBD2. Looked up from germline, CDR1 is SQVTM and CDR2 is ANQGSEA. The CDR3 is 16 residues long. The CDR3 sequence: CSAELAGGFYQETQYF. The CDR3 DNA is TGCAGCGCTGAACTAGCGGGGGGGTTCTACCAAGAGACCCAGTACTTC.

This chain joins TRBV6-6 and TRBJ2-3; TRBD2 is a possible D gene (5 bases). Germline V gene sequence: CDR1 MNHNY, CDR2 SVGAGI (reference sequence). V lost 8 bases to trimming and J lost 0 bases, with 15 bases between them. This CDR3 is 15 amino acids long. CDR3 in DNA: TGTGCCAGCTCCGGGCGGGCGGCTAGCACAGATACGCAGTATTTT. Protein: CASSGRAASTDTQYF.

The chain links TRBV28 to TRBJ2-1, with 10 nucleotides matching TRBD1. Trimming cost V 6 bases and J 9 bases; bases outside gene matches: 8. Germline CDR1 reads MDHEN; CDR2 reads SYDVKM. The CDR3 extends over 14 amino acids. As DNA, the CDR3 is TGTGCCAGCAGCGACAGGGGGCGTCTGGGTGAGCAGTTCTTC. The encoded protein is CASSDRGRLGEQFF.